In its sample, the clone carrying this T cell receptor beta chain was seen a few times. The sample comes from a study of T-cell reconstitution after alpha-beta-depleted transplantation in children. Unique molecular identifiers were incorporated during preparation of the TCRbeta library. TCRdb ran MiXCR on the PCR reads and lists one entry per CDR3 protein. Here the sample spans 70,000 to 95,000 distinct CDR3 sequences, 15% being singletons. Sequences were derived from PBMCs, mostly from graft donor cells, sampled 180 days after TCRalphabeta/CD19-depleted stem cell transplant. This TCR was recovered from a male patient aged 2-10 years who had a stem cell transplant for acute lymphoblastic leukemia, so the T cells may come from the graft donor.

CDR3 nucleotides: TGTGCCAGCAGCTCAGTCTTCTCCGGGGAGCTGTTTTTT. Encoded protein: CASSSVFSGELFF. The gene calls are TRBV5-5 and TRBJ2-2, with D unclear. Germline-derived CDR1 and CDR2 are SGHKS and YYEKEE (reference sequence). V was cut by 3 bases and J by 6 bases, with 9 bases left in between. CDR3 length equals 13 residues.